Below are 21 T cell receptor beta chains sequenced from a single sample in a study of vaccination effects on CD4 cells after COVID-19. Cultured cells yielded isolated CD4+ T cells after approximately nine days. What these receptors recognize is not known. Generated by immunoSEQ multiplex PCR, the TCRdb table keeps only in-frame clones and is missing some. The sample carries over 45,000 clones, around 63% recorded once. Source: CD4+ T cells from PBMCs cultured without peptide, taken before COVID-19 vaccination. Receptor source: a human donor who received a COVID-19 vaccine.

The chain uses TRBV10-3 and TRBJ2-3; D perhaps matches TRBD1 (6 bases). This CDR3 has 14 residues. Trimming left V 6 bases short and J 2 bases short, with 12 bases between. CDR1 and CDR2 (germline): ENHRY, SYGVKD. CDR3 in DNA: TGTGCCATCAGCCTAGGGACATCCACAGATACGCAGTATTTT. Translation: CAISLGTSTDTQYF.

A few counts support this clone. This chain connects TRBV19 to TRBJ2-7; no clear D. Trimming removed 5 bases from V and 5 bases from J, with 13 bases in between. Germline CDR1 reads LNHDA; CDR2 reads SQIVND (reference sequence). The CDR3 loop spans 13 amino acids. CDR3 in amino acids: CASSVAAGDEQYF. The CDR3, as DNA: TGTGCCAGTAGTGTCGCCGCTGGGGACGAGCAGTACTTC.

As DNA, the CDR3 is TGTGCCAGCAGCTTCACGGAAGCTAATGAAGCTTTCTTT. Translating it yields CASSFTEANEAFF. The chain links TRBV7-9 to TRBJ1-1; D gene ambiguous. The ends were cut back, 3 bases at V and 7 bases at J, with 12 bases in the middle. Germline V gene sequence: CDR1 SEHNR, CDR2 FQNEAQ (reference sequence). The CDR3 covers 13 residues.

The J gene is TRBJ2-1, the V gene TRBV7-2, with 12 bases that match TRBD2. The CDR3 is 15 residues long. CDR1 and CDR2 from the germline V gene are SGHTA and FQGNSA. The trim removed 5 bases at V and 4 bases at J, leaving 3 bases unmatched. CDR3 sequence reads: CASSELAGGYNEQFF. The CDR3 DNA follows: TGTGCCAGCAGCGAGCTAGCGGGAGGGTACAATGAGCAGTTCTTC. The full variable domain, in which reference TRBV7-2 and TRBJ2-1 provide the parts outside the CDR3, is GAGVSQSPSNKVTEKGKDVELRCDPISGHTALYWYRQSLGQGLEFLIYFQGNSAPDKSGLPSDRFSAERTGGSVSTLTIQRTQQEDSAVYLCASSELAGGYNEQFFGPGTRLTVL.

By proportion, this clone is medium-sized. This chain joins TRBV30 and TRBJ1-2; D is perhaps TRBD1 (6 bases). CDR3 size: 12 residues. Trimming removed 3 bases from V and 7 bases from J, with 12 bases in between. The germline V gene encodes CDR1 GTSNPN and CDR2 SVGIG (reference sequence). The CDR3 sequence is CAWRVGGGGYTF. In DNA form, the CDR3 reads TGTGCCTGGAGGGTTGGGGGCGGTGGCTACACCTTC.

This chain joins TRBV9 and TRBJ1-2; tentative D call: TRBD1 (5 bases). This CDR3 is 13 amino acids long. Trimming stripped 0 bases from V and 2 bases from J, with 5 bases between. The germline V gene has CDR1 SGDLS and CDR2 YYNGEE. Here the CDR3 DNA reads TGTGCCAGCAGCGTAGGGACAAACTATGGCTACACCTTC. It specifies CASSVGTNYGYTF. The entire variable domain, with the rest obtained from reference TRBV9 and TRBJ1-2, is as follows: DSGVTQTPKHLITATGQRVTLRCSPRSGDLSVYWYQQSLDQGLQFLIQYYNGEERAKGNILERFSAQQFPDLHSELNLSSLELGDSALYFCASSVGTNYGYTFGSGTRLTVV.

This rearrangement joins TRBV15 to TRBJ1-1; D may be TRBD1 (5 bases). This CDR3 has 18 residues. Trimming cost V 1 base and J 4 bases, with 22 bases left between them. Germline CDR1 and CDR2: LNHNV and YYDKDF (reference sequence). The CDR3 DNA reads TGTGCCACCAGCAGAGGTCGCGGAATCAAAGGGGACGGCACTGAAGCTTTCTTT. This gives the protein CATSRGRGIKGDGTEAFF.

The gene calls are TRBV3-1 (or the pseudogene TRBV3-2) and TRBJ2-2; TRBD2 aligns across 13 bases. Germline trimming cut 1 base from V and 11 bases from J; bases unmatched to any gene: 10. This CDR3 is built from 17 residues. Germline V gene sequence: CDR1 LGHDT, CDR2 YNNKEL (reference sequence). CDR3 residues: CASSQGTSGGRGSELFF. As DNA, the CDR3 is TGTGCCAGCAGCCAAGGGACTAGCGGGGGCCGTGGGTCCGAGCTGTTTTTT.

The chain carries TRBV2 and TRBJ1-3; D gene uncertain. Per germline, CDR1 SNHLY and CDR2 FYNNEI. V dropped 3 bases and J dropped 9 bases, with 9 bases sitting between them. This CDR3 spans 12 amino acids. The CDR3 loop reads CASSESGATIYF. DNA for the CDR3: TGTGCCAGCAGTGAGTCAGGAGCCACCATATATTTT.

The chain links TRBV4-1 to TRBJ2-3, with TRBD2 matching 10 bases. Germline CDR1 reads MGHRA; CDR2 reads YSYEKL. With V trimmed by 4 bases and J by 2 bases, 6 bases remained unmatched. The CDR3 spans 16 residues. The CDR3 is CASSRGLADLTDTQYF. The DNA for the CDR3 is TGCGCCAGCAGCCGCGGACTAGCGGATCTCACAGATACGCAGTATTTT.

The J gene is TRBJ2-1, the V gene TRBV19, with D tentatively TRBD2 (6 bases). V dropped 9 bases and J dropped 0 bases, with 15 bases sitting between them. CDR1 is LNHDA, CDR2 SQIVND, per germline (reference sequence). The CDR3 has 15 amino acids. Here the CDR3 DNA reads TGTGCCAGCGGAACTAGCTTACACTCCTACAATGAGCAGTTCTTC. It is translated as CASGTSLHSYNEQFF.

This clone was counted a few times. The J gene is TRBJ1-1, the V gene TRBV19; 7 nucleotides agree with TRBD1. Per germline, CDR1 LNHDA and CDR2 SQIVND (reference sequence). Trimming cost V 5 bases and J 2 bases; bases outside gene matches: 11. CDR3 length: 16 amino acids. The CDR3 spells CASSPLLGTANTEAFF. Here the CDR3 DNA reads TGTGCCAGTAGTCCTCTCCTCGGGACAGCAAACACTGAAGCTTTCTTT. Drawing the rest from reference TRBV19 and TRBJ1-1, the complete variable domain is DGGITQSPKYLFRKEGQNVTLSCEQNLNHDAMYWYRQDPGQGLRLIYYSQIVNDFQKGDIAEGYSVSREKKESFPLTVTSAQKNPTAFYLCASSPLLGTANTEAFFGQGTRLTVV.

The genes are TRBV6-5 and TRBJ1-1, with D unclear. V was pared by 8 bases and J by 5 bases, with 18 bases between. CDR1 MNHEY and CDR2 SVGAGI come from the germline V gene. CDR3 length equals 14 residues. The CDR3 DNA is TGTGCCAGCGGACCGCTTTCTTTTGGGACTGAAGCTTTCTTT. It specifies CASGPLSFGTEAFF.

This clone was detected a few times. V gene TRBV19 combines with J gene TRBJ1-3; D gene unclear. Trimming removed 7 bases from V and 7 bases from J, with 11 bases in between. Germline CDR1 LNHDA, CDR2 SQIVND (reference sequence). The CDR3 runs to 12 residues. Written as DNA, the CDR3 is TGTGCCAGTAATGATATCGGGAACACCATATATTTT. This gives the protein CASNDIGNTIYF.

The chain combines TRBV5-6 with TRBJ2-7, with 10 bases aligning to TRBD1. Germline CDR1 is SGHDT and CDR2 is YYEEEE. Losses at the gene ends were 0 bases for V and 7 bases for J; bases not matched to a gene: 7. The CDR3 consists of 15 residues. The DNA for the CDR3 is TGTGCCAGCAGCTTGGAAGGGGACAGGGGAGGAGAGCAGTACTTC. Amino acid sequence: CASSLEGDRGGEQYF.

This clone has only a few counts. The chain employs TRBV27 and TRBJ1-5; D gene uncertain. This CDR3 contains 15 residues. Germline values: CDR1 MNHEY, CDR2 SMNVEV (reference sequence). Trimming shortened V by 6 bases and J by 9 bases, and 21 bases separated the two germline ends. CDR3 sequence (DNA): TGTGCCAGCAGCTACTCTCGGGTCAACTCAGGGCCCCAGCATTTT. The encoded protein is CASSYSRVNSGPQHF.

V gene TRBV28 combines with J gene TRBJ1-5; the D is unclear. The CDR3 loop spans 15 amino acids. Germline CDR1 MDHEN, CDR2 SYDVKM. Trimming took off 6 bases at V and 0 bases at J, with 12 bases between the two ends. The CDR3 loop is CASSPPGHSNQPQHF. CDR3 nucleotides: TGTGCCAGCAGCCCCCCCGGCCATAGCAATCAGCCCCAGCATTTT.

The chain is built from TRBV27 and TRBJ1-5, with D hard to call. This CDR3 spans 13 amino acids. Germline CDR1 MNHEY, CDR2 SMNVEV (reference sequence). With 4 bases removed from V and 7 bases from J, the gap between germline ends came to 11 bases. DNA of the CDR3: TGTGCCAGCAGTTACCAGGTCAGCCAGCCCCAGCATTTT. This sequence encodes CASSYQVSQPQHF.

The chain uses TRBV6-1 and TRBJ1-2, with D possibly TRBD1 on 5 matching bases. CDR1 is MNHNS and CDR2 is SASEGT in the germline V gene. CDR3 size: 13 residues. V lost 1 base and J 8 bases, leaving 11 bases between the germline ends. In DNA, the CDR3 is TGTGCCAGCAGTGAAGACGACAGACGAGGCTACACCTTC. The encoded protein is CASSEDDRRGYTF.

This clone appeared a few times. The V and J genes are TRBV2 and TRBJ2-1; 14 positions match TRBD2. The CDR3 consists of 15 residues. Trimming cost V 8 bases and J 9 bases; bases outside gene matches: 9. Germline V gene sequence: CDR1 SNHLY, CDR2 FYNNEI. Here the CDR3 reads CASGGLAGVAGEQFF. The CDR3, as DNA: TGTGCCAGCGGGGGACTAGCGGGAGTAGCGGGTGAGCAGTTCTTC.

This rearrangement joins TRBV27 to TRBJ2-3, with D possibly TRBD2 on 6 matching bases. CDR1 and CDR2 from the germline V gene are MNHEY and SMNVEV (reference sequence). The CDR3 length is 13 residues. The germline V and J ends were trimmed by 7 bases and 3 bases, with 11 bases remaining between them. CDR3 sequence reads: CASKVGGTDTQYF. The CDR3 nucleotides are TGTGCCAGCAAGGTGGGGGGTACAGATACGCAGTATTTT.